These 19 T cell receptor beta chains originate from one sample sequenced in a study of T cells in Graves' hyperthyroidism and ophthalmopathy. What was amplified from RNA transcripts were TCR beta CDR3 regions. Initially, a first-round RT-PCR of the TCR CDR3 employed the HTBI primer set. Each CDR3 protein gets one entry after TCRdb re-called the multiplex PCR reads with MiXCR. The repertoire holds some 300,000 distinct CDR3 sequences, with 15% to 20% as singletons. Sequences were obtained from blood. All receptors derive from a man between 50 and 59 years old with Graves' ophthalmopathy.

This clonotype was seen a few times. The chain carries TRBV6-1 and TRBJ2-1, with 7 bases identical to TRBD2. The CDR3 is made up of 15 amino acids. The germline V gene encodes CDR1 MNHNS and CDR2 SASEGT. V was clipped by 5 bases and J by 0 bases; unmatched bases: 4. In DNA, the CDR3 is TGTGCCAGCAGTACAACTAGCGTCTCCTACAATGAGCAGTTCTTC. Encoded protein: CASSTTSVSYNEQFF.

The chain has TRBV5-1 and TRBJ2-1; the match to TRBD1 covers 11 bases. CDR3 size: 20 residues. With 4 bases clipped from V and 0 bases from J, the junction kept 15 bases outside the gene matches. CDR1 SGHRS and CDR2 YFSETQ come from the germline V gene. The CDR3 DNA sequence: TGCGCCAGCAGCCCCAAAAGGGACAGGGGGTGGCCGAGCTCCTACAATGAGCAGTTCTTC. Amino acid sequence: CASSPKRDRGWPSSYNEQFF.

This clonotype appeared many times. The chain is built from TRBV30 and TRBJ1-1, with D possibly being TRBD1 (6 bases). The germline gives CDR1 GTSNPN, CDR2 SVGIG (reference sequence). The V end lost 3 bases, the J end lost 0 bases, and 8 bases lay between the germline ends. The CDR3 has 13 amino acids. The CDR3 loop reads CAWRRQVNTEAFF. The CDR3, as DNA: TGTGCCTGGAGGCGACAGGTGAACACTGAAGCTTTCTTT.

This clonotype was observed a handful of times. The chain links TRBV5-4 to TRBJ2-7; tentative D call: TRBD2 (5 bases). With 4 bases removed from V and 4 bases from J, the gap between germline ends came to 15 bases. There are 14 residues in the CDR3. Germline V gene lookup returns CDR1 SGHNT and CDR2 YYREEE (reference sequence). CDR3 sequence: CASSPDGGIYEQYF. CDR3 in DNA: TGTGCCAGCAGCCCGGACGGAGGCATATACGAGCAGTACTTC.

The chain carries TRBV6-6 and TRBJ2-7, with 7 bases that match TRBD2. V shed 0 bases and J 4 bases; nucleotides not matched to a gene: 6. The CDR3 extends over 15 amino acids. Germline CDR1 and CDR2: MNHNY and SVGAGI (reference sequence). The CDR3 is CASSYSEGTTYEQYF. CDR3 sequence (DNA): TGTGCCAGCAGTTACTCGGAAGGGACTACTTACGAGCAGTACTTC.

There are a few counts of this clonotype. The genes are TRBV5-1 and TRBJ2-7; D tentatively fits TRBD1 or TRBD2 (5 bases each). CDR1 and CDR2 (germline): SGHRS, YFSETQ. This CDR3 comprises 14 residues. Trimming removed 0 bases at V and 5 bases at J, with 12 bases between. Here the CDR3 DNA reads TGCGCCAGCAGCTTGGCCTCGGGGCTCCACGAGCAGTACTTC. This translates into CASSLASGLHEQYF.

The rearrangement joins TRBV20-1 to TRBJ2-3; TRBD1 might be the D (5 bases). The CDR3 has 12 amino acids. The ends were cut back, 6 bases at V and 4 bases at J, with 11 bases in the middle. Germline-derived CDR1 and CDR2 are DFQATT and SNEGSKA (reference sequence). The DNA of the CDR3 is TGCAGTGCCCCCGCAGGGTCAGATACGCAGTATTTT. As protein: CSAPAGSDTQYF.

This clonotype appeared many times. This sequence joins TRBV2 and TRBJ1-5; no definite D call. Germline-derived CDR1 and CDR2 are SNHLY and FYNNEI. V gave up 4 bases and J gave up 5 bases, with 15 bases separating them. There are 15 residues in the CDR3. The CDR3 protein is CASSVGSGIYQPQHF. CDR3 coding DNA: TGTGCCAGCAGTGTTGGCAGCGGAATTTATCAGCCCCAGCATTTT.

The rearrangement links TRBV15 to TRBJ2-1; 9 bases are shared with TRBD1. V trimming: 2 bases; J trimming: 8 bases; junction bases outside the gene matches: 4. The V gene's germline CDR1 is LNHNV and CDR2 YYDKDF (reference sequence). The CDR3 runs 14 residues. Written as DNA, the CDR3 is TGTGCCACCAGCAGAAGGACAGGGGAGGATGAGCAGTTCTTC. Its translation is CATSRRTGEDEQFF.

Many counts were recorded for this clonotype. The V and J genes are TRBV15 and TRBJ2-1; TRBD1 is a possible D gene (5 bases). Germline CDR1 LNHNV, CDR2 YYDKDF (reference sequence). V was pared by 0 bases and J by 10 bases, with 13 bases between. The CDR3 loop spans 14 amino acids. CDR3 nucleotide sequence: TGTGCCACCAGCAGAGAAGCAGGGTCAGGCGAGCAGTTCTTC. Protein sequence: CATSREAGSGEQFF.

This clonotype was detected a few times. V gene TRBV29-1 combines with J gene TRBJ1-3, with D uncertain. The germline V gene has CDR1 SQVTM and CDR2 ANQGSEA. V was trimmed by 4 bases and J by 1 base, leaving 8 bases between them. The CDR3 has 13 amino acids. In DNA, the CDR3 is TGCAGCGTTGTAAAGGGTTCTGGAAACACCATATATTTT. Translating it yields CSVVKGSGNTIYF.

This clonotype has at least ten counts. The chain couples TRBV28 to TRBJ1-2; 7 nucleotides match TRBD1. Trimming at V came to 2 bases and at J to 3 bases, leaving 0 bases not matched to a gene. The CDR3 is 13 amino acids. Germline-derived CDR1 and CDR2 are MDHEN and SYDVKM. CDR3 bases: TGTGCCAGCAGTTTAACAGGGGACTATGGCTACACCTTC. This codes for CASSLTGDYGYTF.

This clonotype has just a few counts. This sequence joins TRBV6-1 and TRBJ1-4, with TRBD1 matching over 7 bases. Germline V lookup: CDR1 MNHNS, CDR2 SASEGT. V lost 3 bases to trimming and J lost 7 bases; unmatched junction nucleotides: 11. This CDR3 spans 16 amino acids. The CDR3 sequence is CASSDPADRLREKLFF. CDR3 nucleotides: TGTGCCAGCAGTGACCCTGCGGACAGGCTCCGTGAAAAACTGTTTTTT.

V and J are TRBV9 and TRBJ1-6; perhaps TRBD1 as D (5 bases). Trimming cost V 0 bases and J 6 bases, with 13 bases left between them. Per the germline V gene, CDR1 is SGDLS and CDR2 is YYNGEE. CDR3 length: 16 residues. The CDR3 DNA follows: TGTGCCAGCAGCGTAGCAGGGACGGCGATTAATTCACCCCTCCACTTT. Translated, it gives CASSVAGTAINSPLHF.

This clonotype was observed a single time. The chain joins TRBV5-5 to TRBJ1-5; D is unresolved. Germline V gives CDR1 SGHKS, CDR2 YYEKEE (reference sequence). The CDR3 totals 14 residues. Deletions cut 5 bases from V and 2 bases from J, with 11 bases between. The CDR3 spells CASSRETGNQPQHF. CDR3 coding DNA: TGTGCCAGCAGTCGGGAAACGGGCAATCAGCCCCAGCATTTT.

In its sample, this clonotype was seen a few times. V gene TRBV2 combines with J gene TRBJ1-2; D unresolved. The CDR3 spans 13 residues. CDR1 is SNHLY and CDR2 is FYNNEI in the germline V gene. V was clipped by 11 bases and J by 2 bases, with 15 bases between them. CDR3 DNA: TGTGCCGGCACCGAGCAGGTGAACTATGGCTACACCTTC. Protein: CAGTEQVNYGYTF.

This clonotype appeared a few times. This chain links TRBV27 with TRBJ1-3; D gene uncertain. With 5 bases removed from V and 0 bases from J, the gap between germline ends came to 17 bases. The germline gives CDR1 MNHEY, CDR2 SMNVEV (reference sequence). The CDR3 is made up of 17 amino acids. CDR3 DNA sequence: TGTGCCAGCAGTCCAATACTGGGAGCGACCTCTGGAAACACCATATATTTT. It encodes CASSPILGATSGNTIYF.

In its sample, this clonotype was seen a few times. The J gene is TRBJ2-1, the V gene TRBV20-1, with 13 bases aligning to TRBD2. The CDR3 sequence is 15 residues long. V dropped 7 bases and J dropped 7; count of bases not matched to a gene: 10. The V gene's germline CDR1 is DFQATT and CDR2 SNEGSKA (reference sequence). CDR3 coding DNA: TGCAGTGGCTCCCCTAGGACTAGCGGGAGTAATGAGCAGTTCTTC. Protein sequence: CSGSPRTSGSNEQFF.

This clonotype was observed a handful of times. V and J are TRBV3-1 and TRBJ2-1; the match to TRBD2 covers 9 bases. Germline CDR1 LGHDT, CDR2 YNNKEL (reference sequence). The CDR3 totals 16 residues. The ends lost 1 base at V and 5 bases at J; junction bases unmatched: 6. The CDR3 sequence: CASSQVSGRNNNEQFF. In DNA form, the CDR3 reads TGTGCCAGCAGCCAAGTAAGCGGGAGGAACAACAATGAGCAGTTCTTC.